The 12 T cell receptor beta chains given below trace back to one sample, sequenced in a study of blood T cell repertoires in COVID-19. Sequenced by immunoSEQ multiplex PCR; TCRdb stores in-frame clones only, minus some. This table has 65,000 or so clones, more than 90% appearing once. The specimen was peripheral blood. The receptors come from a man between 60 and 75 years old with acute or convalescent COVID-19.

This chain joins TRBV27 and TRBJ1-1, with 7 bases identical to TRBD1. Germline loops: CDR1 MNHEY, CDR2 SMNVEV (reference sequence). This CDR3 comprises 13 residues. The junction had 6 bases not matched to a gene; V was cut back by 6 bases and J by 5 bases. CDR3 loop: CASRAGGRTEAFF. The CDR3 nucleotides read TGTGCCAGCAGAGCAGGGGGACGTACTGAAGCTTTCTTT.

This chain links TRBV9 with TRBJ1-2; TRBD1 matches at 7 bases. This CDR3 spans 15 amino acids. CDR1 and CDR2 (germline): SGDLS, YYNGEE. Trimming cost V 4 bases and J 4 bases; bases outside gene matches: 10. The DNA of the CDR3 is TGTGCCAGCAGCCCCGACACAGGGGCGAGCTATGGCTACACCTTC. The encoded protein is CASSPDTGASYGYTF.

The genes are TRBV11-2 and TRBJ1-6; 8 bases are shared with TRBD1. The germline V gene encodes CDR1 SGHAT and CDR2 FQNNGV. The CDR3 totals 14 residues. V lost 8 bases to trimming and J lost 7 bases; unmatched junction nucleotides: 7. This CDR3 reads CASSSQGANSPLHF. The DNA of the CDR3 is TGTGCCAGCTCGAGTCAGGGGGCCAATTCACCCCTCCACTTT.

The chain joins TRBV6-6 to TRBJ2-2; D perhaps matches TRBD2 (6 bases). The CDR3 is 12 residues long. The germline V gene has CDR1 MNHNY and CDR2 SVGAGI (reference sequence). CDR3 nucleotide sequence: TGTGCGTGCGGTCGGGGGACCGGGGAGCTGTTTTTT. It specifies CACGRGTGELFF.

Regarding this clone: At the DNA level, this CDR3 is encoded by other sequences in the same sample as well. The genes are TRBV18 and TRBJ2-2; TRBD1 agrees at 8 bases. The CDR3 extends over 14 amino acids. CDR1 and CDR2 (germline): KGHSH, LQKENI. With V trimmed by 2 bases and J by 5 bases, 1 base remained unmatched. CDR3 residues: CASSPRTGTGELFF. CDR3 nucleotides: TGTGCCAGCTCACCAAGGACAGGGACCGGGGAGCTGTTTTTT.

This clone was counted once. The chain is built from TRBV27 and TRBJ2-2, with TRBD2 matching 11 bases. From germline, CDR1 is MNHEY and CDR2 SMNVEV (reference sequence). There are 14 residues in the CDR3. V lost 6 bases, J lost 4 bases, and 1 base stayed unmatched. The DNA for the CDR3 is TGTGCCAGCAGGGGACTAGCGGCCACCGGGGAGCTGTTTTTT. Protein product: CASRGLAATGELFF.

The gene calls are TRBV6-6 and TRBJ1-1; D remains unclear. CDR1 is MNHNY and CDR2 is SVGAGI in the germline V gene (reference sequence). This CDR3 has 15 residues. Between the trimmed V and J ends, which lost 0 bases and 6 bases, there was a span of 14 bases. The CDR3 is CASSYSSQDLSEAFF. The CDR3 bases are TGTGCCAGCAGTTACTCGAGTCAGGACTTATCTGAAGCTTTCTTT.

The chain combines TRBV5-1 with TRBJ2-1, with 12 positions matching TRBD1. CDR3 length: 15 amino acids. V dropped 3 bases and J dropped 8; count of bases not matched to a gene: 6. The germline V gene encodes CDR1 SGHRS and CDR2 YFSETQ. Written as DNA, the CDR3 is TGCGCCAGCAGCTGGTCCGGGACAGGGGGCTATGAGCAGTTCTTC. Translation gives CASSWSGTGGYEQFF.

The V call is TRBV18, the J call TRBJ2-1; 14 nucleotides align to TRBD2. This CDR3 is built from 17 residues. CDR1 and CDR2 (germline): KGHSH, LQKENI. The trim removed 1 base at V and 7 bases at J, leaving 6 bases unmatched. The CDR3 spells CASSPLGTSGGRNEQFF. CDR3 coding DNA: TGTGCCAGCTCACCACTCGGGACTAGCGGGGGAAGGAATGAGCAGTTCTTC. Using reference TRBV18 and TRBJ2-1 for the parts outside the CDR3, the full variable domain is NAGVMQNPRHLVRRRGQEARLRCSPMKGHSHVYWYRQLPEEGLKFMVYLQKENIIDESGMPKERFSAEFPKEGPSILRIQQVVRGDSAAYFCASSPLGTSGGRNEQFFGPGTRLTVL.

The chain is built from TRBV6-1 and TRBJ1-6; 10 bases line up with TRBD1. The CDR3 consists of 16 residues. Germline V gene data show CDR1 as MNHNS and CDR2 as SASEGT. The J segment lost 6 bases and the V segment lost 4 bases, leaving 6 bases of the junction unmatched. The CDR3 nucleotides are TGTGCCAGCAGTGGCCGGGACAGGGGACGTAATTCACCCCTCCACTTT. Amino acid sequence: CASSGRDRGRNSPLHF.

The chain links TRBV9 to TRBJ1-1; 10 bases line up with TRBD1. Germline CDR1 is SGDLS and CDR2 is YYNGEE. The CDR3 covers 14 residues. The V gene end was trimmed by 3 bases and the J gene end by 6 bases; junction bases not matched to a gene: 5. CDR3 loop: CASSEWGTGAEAFF. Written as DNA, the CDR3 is TGTGCCAGCAGCGAGTGGGGGACAGGGGCTGAAGCTTTCTTT.

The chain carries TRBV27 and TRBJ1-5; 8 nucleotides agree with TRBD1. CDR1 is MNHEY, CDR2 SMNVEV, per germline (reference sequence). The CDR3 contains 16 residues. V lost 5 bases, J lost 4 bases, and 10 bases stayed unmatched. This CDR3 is CASSPLSGQVNQPQHF. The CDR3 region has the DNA TGTGCCAGCAGTCCCCTCTCGGGACAGGTAAATCAGCCCCAGCATTTT.